This T cell receptor (beta chain) was identified during a study of blood T cell repertoires in COVID-19. This table comes from immunoSEQ multiplex PCR, and its TCRdb copy is limited to in-frame clones, with some not included. Here the sample spans around 77,000 clones, roughly 82% being singletons. The CDR3 length is 13 residues. V was cut by 2 bases and J by 5 bases, with 10 bases left in between. Looked up from germline, CDR1 is MNHEY and CDR2 is SVGAGI. Sequenced: peripheral blood. The source is a human donor in a cohort sampled during active COVID-19. The chain couples TRBV6-5 to TRBJ2-7; a possible D gene is TRBD1 (5 bases). In nucleotides, the CDR3 is TGTGCCAGCAGTTACAGGGGAAGGCACGAGCAGTACTTC. It translates to CASSYRGRHEQYF.